This T cell receptor beta chain appears in the sequencing data of a study of naive and memory T cell subsets. General study points: This RNA-based method may be sensitive to activation-related transcript changes. Far more TCRs reportedly came from tuberculin skin test site biopsies.

The SP2 primer and nested alpha and beta constant region primers amplified ligated cDNA in four rounds. TCRdb re-called the UMI-ligation and nested PCR reads through MiXCR, storing one row per CDR3 protein. The table includes about 37,000 distinct CDR3 sequences, approximately 10% detected once. Regarding this clonotype: Its antigen is not known.

Treatment noted: skin biopsy from PPD injection site in Mantoux-positive individual. An oligonucleotide containing a UMI was ligated to the 3' end of TCR cDNA. Skin biopsies came from PPD injection sites in Mantoux-positive individuals. Input was roughly 1 to 1000 ng of DNase-treated total RNA without cell sorting. The V end lost 7 bases, the J end lost 0 bases, and 36 bases lay between the germline ends. The germline gives CDR1 MNHEY, CDR2 SVGAGI. This CDR3 contains 22 residues. This sequence originates from an adult in good health. The sequenced sample was skin, obtained from a tuberculin skin test site. The gene calls are TRBV6-5 and TRBJ1-1; no clear D gene. In nucleotides, the CDR3 is TGTGCCAGCATTGACACCGCGGTGTGGGCCCATCCATCACGACAAATGAACACTGAAGCTTTCTTT. Protein product: CASIDTAVWAHPSRQMNTEAFF.